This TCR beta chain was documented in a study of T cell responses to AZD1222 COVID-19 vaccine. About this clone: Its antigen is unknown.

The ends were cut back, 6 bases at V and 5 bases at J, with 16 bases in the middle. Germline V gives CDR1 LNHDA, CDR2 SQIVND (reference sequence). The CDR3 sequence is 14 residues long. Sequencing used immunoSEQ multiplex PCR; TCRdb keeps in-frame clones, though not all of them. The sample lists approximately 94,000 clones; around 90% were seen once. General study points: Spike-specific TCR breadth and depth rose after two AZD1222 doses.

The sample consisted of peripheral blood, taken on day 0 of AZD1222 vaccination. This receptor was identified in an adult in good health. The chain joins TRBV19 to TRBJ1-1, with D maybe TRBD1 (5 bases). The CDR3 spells CASSPRGGWTEAFF. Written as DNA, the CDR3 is TGTGCCAGTAGCCCACGGGGGGGTTGGACTGAAGCTTTCTTT.